This T cell receptor beta chain was identified during a study of cytomegalovirus exposure and HLA in healthy donors (dated by TCRdb to the late 2010s). As for the study more broadly: According to an earlier analysis of 550 to 750 of the donors, some 180 million T cells yielded 117 million unique TCR beta sequences and about 300 Gb of sequence data. All discovery cohort repertoires had been generated on a single sequencing platform. Among 300 to 500 genotyped donors of the cohort, an average of approximately 240,000 unique TCR beta nucleotide sequences was sequenced per donor, of which 15% to 20% were non-productive. The study combined high-throughput TCR immunosequencing, statistical association of individual TCRs with disease status, and machine learning to predict cytomegalovirus infection status. A handful of DR-DQ haplotypes were handled as single units for association and clustering because linkage in the cohort was strong. In addition to the first cohort of approximately 670 subjects, a separate validation cohort of under 150 different subjects was used. In a later genetic analysis, genome-wide SNP genotypes for about three fifths of the roughly 670 donors were used, and that subset was treated as a discovery cohort. The study aimed to test whether signatures of past pathogen exposure could be identified by cataloging public T cell receptors. A later analysis re-examined previously published TCR beta repertoires from around 670 donors and added high-resolution HLA genotyping to investigate patterns of TCR occurrence. Alongside the repertoire data, information on donor age, sex, ethnicity and CMV serostatus was compiled. Rather than using new phenotypic data, the later analysis identified candidate immune exposures from TCR beta sequences and from how often those sequences occurred across donors. To decide whether each TCR beta V gene segment behaved as functional or pseudogenic, an earlier analysis of over 500 of the donors relied on high-throughput TCR beta sequencing. The study profiled the T cell repertoires of under 850 subjects by immunosequencing and related them to cytomegalovirus serostatus. The number of typed donors differed by locus: about 620-630 for A, B, C, DRB1 and DQB1; about 520 for DQA1; 606 for DPA1; and some 450 for DPB1. An early release covering 550 to 700 HLA-typed donors comprised 250 to 350 gigabases of sequencing data and roughly 86 million unique TCR sequences. Class I and class II HLA loci were covered by the typing at four-digit resolution. Of the roughly 400 genotyped donors, approximately 82% fell in the genetic ancestry cluster associated with self-reported Caucasian donors.

To prepare the library, the immunoSEQ multiplex PCR assay was applied. A mixture of 60 forward primers for TCR Vbeta segments and 13 reverse primers for TCR Jbeta segments was used in the multiplex PCR. The CDR3 region of rearranged TCR beta genes was amplified from genomic DNA with a multiplex PCR assay. Amplified TCR beta libraries were sequenced as 87-base-pair reads on the Illumina HiSeq System. Per the source publication's procedure: In a later analysis, tens of millions of unique TCR beta chains were counted across the 650 to 750 repertoires, and approximately 11 million of these chains were shared by at least two donors. A nearest-neighbor algorithm error-corrected the raw reads and collapsed the reads into unique sequences, merging closely related sequences to remove PCR and sequencing errors. CDR3 sequences were aligned to IMGT reference sequences to assign V, D and J gene segments. For a sequence to be retained, at least a six-nucleotide match to both a V gene segment and a J gene segment was required. Rearrangements were classified as productive when the CDR3 lacked stop codons and remained in frame with V and J, and all other rearrangements were classified as non-productive. Following IMGT convention, CDR3 was defined as the stretch from the second conserved V-encoded cysteine up to the conserved J-encoded phenylalanine. Sequences without an unambiguous match to a single V gene segment were excluded from the earlier analysis of approximately 600 of the donors. An earlier analysis of a few hundred of the donors called V segments functional above 56.7% productive rearrangements and segregating when the between-donor standard deviation exceeded 5%. To diagnose cytomegalovirus status from the catalog of TCR beta chain sequences, a statistical classification framework was built. A later analysis assigned V and J genes by comparing TCR nucleotide sequences with IMGT/GENE-DB human TR gene sequences. A later analysis assigned CDR3 sequences and most-parsimonious VDJ recombination scenarios with the TCRdist pipeline. In a later analysis, every TCR beta chain was defined by the combination of its CDR3 amino acid sequence and its V-gene family, and reads without a unique V-gene family were dropped. As a way to deal with suspected cross-contamination and a sequencing artifact, a later analysis dropped 450 to 600 nucleotide sequences that were highly shared and had low generation probability. In a later analysis, a clonal expansion index was calculated for each public chain from normalized within-repertoire ranks of inferred template counts. A later analysis computed generation probabilities with a VDJ recombination model fitted to out-of-frame rearrangements, and checked the results against IGoR. In a later analysis, TCR-TCR, TCR-HLA and TCR-CMV co-occurrence was scored with hypergeometric tests, and a repertoire-size bias correction was applied to TCR pairs. A later analysis estimated false discovery rates by permuting HLA or CMV assignments 20 times. A later analysis grouped co-occurring TCRs with DBSCAN, adding TCRdist sequence similarity when clustering within HLA-allele-positive subsets. Co-occurrence clustering excluded repertoires with fewer than 30,000 or more than 120,000 public chains, plus five with anomalous nucleotide sharing. Here the immuneACCESS table is served through TCRdb, limited to in-frame sequences with V and J called. Missing clones are a known gap in these copies; in checked studies unresolved V genes cover under half, and the rest lacks a known reason. V and J calls and clone size are as listed in that table; D and trimming were resolved from the DNA. In this sample the table shows roughly 120,000 clones, roughly 85% of which occur a single time. The leading ten clones occupy 22% of the sample.

About this clone: Its cognate antigen has yet to be identified. Base-call qualities are not available, and no considerably larger clone is one nucleotide away.

The CDR3 runs 15 residues from the cysteine to the phenylalanine. CDR3 DNA is the only sequence kept; it has 45 bases, read in frame from the first base. Reading the germline V gene (reference sequence) gives CDR1 LNHDA and CDR2 SQIVND. The germline V end is reduced by 5 bases and the J end by 3 bases; junction bases left unmatched: 4. Study-level results and caveats: According to a later genetic analysis, donors in an Asian-associated ancestry cluster had fewer N-insertions in productive TCRs than the approximately 700-donor mean. Sequencing depth was assumed to be roughly uniform across donors in the presence/absence analyses, though that assumption may not hold. An earlier analysis of 587 of the donors showed that most TCR beta V segments appeared in productive rearrangements either about 87% or about 30% of the time, which broadly matched IMGT annotations. HLA typing was unavailable for some donors at each locus, so association tests used only the typed subset. The authors suggested that the approach could potentially be extended to other disease states and immunological phenotypes. A later analysis reported that several top co-occurrence clusters appeared linked to parvovirus B19, influenza, CMV and Epstein-Barr virus. In a later analysis, HLA-associated TCR beta chains were found to be more clonally expanded and to have lower generation probabilities than equally common non-associated chains. When HLA alleles, especially DR and DQ, strongly co-occurred, attributing TCR associations to individual alleles was difficult. Immune exposure information for the cohort was limited to CMV serostatus. In a later analysis, the rate of TCR association differed among HLA loci, with DRB1 alleles having the most associated TCRs and HLA-C alleles having the fewest. A later analysis found that most CMV-associated TCR beta chains appeared HLA-restricted, with HLA associations seemingly driven largely by CMV exposure. At a false discovery rate of 0.05, a later analysis linked about 16,000 TCR beta sequences to specific HLA alleles. Correlated functional status among segregating V segments might be attributable to linkage disequilibrium, but an unknown experimental factor could not be ruled out. A cluster of highly shared sequence variants was judged likely to be a technical artifact of the sequencing pipeline. A few of the identified cytomegalovirus-associated TCR beta chains were confirmed in vitro to be specific for cytomegalovirus antigens. The classifier was reported to diagnose cytomegalovirus status with high specificity and sensitivity in both the original and validation cohorts. A further reported finding was that TCR beta sequences accurately predicted the HLA-A and HLA-B alleles for most subjects in the first cohort. The earlier analysis of about 600 of the donors excluded roughly 16 rarely observed V segments, including chromosome 9 orphons, because counts were too low. Because the 87-base-pair reads could not distinguish some IMGT-functional V segments, including TRBV6-2 and TRBV6-3, those segments were excluded. Across donors, most TCR sequences were observed very rarely, whereas some public TCRs were present in many individuals. In a later genetic analysis, a missense DCLRE1C variant was associated with V-gene and J-gene trimming of TCR beta chains, and the association was replicated in an independent cohort. This cohort had only TCR beta chains sequenced, and the lack of alpha or paired-chain data limited which features could be detected. The study listed 164 TCR beta chains as associated with cytomegalovirus.

The cohort consisted of fewer than 700 healthy bone marrow donors. At the time of sampling, all cohort members were nominally healthy, though unrecorded immune exposures were likely present. The donor was CMV seropositive and belonged to the group of 270 or so seropositive cohort members. A peripheral blood sample was provided by each donor, and peripheral blood mononuclear cells were used for TCR beta sequencing. The Qiagen DNeasy Blood Extraction Kit was used to extract genomic DNA from the blood cell samples. The sequencing input was PBMCs. The rearranged chain carries TRBV19 and TRBJ2-6, and TRBD1 aligns with 7 junction nucleotides. The TCR originated in a man under 40 in good health and CMV-seropositive. The sequenced DNA is TGTGCCAGTAGTGATACAGGGGTTGGGGCCAACGTCCTGACTTTC. Its translation is CASSDTGVGANVLTF. Where the CDR3 stops, the reference TRBV19 and TRBJ2-6 genes take over; the full variable domain is DGGITQSPKYLFRKEGQNVTLSCEQNLNHDAMYWYRQDPGQGLRLIYYSQIVNDFQKGDIAEGYSVSREKKESFPLTVTSAQKNPTAFYLCASSDTGVGANVLTFGAGSRLTVL.